These T cell receptor beta chains were read from a single sample in a study of OX40 agonist ivuxolimab in advanced cancers. The method was immunoSEQ multiplex PCR; TCRdb's version includes in-frame clones alone and lacks a portion of them. The table lists 90,000 to 150,000 clones, approximately 92% of them singletons. The sample here was CD4+ or CD8+ T cells sorted from blood, taken in a trial of the OX40 agonist ivuxolimab. Receptors originate from an adult with an advanced solid tumor such as melanoma, head and neck, liver or kidney cancer. Each CDR3 is given with its conserved first and last residue. D genes are given only for firm matches. The listing skips clone size in some rows; elsewhere it reads once, few, many or a size class.

cdr3_nt cdr3_aa d_call j_call v_call clone_size
TGTGCCAGCAGGGTCACTAGCGGGGTCTACGAGCAGTACTTC CASRVTSGVYEQYF TRBD2 TRBJ2-7 TRBV6-5 NA
TGTGCCAGCAGCGCAGGTCAGGGACTGAACACTGAAGCTTTCTTT CASSAGQGLNTEAFF NA TRBJ1-1 TRBV7-8 NA
TGTGCCAGCAGCCCATTCTCACTAGCGGGGGTCTACAATGAGCAGTTCTTC CASSPFSLAGVYNEQFF TRBD2 TRBJ2-1 TRBV7-8 NA
TGTGCCTGGAGTGCCGGTGCGGGCTACACCTTC CAWSAGAGYTF NA TRBJ1-2 TRBV30 NA
TGTGCCAGCAGACGGACAGGGGTATGGGAGCAGTACTTC CASRRTGVWEQYF TRBD1 TRBJ2-7 TRBV25-1 NA
TGTGCCAGCAGCTTAGATCTGGCGGCGATACCTTTCTTT CASSLDLAAIPFF NA TRBJ1-1 TRBV11-2 NA
TGTGCCAGCAGTTCACTCCTTCAGGGCTTGAGCTCCTACAATGAGCAGTTCTTC CASSSLLQGLSSYNEQFF NA TRBJ2-1 TRBV27 NA
TGTGCCAGCAGTCTCCCTCTTGGGGAGCTGTTTTTT CASSLPLGELFF NA TRBJ2-2 TRBV27 NA
TGTGCCAGCAGATTACAGGGGGCAGGGGGCTACACCTTC CASRLQGAGGYTF TRBD1 TRBJ1-2 TRBV7-9 NA
TGTGCCAGCAGCTTGATGACTAGCGGGGGGGTACAGTTCTTC CASSLMTSGGVQFF TRBD2 TRBJ2-1 TRBV7-2 NA
TGTGCCAGCAGCTTAAAGGGGCTCGAGCAGTACTTC CASSLKGLEQYF NA TRBJ2-7 TRBV7-9 NA
TGTGCCAGCAGCTTTTCCCGCGTCAACAGGGTCGAGCAGTACTTC CASSFSRVNRVEQYF NA TRBJ2-7 TRBV7-9 NA
TGTGCCAGCAGCTTAGCGATCTCAGGGGGGTCCCAGCCCCAGCATTTT CASSLAISGGSQPQHF TRBD1 TRBJ1-5 TRBV7-9 once
TGCAGCGTTTATGACAATCCGACAGGTATCTATGGCTACACCTTC CSVYDNPTGIYGYTF NA TRBJ1-2 TRBV29-1 NA
TGCGCCAGCAGCCCCCAGGGGGCCTCTGGAAACACCATATATTTT CASSPQGASGNTIYF TRBD1 TRBJ1-3 TRBV5-1 NA
TGTGCCAGCAGTGAATTCCCCTTGACCAAGGGTAATTCACCCCTCCACTTT CASSEFPLTKGNSPLHF NA TRBJ1-6 TRBV25-1 NA
TGTGCCAGCAGCTCTCAGGGTAATGGCTACACCTTC CASSSQGNGYTF NA TRBJ1-2 TRBV6-5 NA